This TCR beta chain was found in a study of cytomegalovirus exposure and HLA in healthy donors. The CDR3 contains 14 residues. The V and J ends lost 7 bases and 1 base respectively, with 17 bases between them. The germline CDR1 and CDR2 sequences are SQVTM and ANQGSEA. With regard to this clone: The target antigen is unknown.

Study-wide findings and caveats: Subsequent analysis showed first-cohort TCR clusters tending to co-occur in more than 95 validation repertoires. The investigators catalogued 180 or so TCR beta chains as cytomegalovirus-associated.

Generated by immunoSEQ multiplex PCR, the TCRdb table keeps only in-frame clones and is missing some. The data contain 110,000 or so clones, 70% to 90% of them seen just once; the ten biggest clones take up 3% to 4%. This receptor was identified in a woman between 18 and 29 years old in good health and CMV-seropositive. The sample comprised PBMCs. The chain uses TRBV29-1 and TRBJ2-7; possibly TRBD2 for D (6 bases). CDR3 residues: CSAKVGGLSYEQYF. The DNA for the CDR3 is TGCAGCGCCAAAGTCGGGGGTCTTTCCTACGAGCAGTACTTC.